The next 5 T cell receptor beta chains were all read from a single sample in a study of brain T cells in children with intractable seizures. Measured with immunoSEQ multiplex PCR; TCRdb has only the in-frame clones, and not every one. The sample holds 340,000 or so clones, 93% seen once. Stated time point: blood from clinic visit 5 months post-surgery; TSC patient then seizure free. This material consisted of peripheral blood, taken 4 to 5 months after surgery. Receptor source: a boy in the first two years of life with tuberous sclerosis and intractable seizures.

The chain joins TRBV11-2 to TRBJ1-1; D may be TRBD1 (6 bases). CDR1 is SGHAT, CDR2 FQNNGV, per germline. The germline V and J ends were trimmed by 2 bases and 1 base, with 11 bases remaining between them. This CDR3 comprises 15 residues. The CDR3 here is CASSLSRTANTEAFF. For the CDR3, the DNA is TGTGCCAGCAGCTTATCTAGGACAGCGAACACTGAAGCTTTCTTT.

V and J are TRBV23-1 and TRBJ2-7; 10 positions agree with TRBD2. TRBV23-1 falls under the ORF class, with uncertain function. This CDR3 contains 14 residues. V shed 7 bases and J 6 bases; nucleotides not matched to a gene: 9. CDR3 amino acids: CASTKAGGLFEQYF. CDR3 DNA: TGCGCCAGCACCAAAGCGGGAGGGCTTTTCGAGCAGTACTTC.

V gene TRBV5-4 combines with J gene TRBJ2-7; D is uncertain. The CDR3 loop spans 13 amino acids. Trimming took 5 bases from V and 3 from J, leaving 12 bases between them. CDR1 is SGHNT, CDR2 YYREEE, per germline (reference sequence). In DNA form, the CDR3 reads TGTGCCAGCAGACCGACCGGACGCTACGAGCAGTACTTC. This codes for CASRPTGRYEQYF.

V is TRBV11-3 and J is TRBJ1-6, with 7 bases matching TRBD1. Trimming removed 5 bases from V and 10 bases from J; junction bases left unmatched: 5. Germline assignment: CDR1 SGHNT and CDR2 YENEEA. The CDR3 covers 13 residues. In nucleotides, the CDR3 is TGTGCCAGCAGCGCCGACAGGGACTCACCCCTCCACTTT. Translated, it gives CASSADRDSPLHF. Drawing the rest from reference TRBV11-3 and TRBJ1-6, the complete variable domain is EAGVVQSPRYKIIEKKQPVAFWCNPISGHNTLYWYLQNLGQGPELLIRYENEEAVDDSQLPKDRFSAERLKGVDSTLKIQPAELGDSAVYLCASSADRDSPLHFGNGTRLTVT.

Here the CDR3 reads CASRRGASNNEQFF. The CDR3 DNA sequence: TGTGCCAGCAGACGGGGGGCCTCTAACAATGAGCAGTTCTTC. The rearrangement joins TRBV2 to TRBJ2-1; maybe TRBD2 (7 bases). CDR3 length: 14 amino acids. The germline gives CDR1 SNHLY, CDR2 FYNNEI. The ends were cut back, 6 bases at V and 5 bases at J, with 14 bases in the middle.